A single sample is the source of the 14 T cell receptor beta chains below, sequenced in a study of shared clonotypes between healthy human individuals. Repertoires were generated with immunoSEQ multiplex PCR, while TCRdb's copy carries only in-frame clones and drops some. Of 900,000 to 1,200,000 clones in the sample, approximately 80% were seen once. The sequencing input was memory CD4+ T cells from PBMCs. Specified subset: CD45RA-negative fraction. The source is a man younger than 35 in good health. Some clones in this sample may be carry-over from other donors' samples.

Notes on this clone: The identical CDR3 is also encoded by other nucleotide sequences in the sample. This chain connects TRBV25-1 to TRBJ2-7; D uncertain. The CDR3 has 11 residues. The V gene lost 4 bases and the J gene lost 3 bases, with 4 bases spanning the gap. Germline CDR1 and CDR2: MGHDK and SYGVNS. The CDR3 DNA follows: TGTGCCAGCAGTGCAAGCTACGAGCAGTACTTC. Translated, it gives CASSASYEQYF.

This clone was observed a single time. The V and J genes are TRBV5-5 and TRBJ2-7; D unresolved. The V gene's germline CDR1 is SGHKS and CDR2 YYEKEE (reference sequence). The CDR3 consists of 15 residues. Trimming shortened V by 0 bases and J by 2 bases, and 12 bases separated the two germline ends. CDR3 protein: CASSLGADLTYEQYF. Written as DNA, the CDR3 is TGTGCCAGCAGCTTGGGAGCCGACTTGACCTACGAGCAGTACTTC.

The chain carries TRBV4-1 and TRBJ2-3; D gene unclear. Between the trimmed V and J ends, which lost 4 bases and 2 bases, there was a span of 16 bases. CDR1 and CDR2 (germline): MGHRA, YSYEKL. The CDR3 totals 16 residues. The CDR3 DNA reads TGCGCCAGCAGCCTAGAAGGTCGGCGGTACACAGATACGCAGTATTTT. Translation gives CASSLEGRRYTDTQYF.

The J gene is TRBJ1-1, the V gene TRBV11-3; weak D call: TRBD1 (6 bases). This CDR3 has 13 residues. The V gene's germline CDR1 is SGHNT and CDR2 YENEEA. V was clipped by 5 bases and J by 3 bases, with 10 bases between them. CDR3 DNA: TGTGCCAGCAGCGTTCAGGGGTACACTGAAGCTTTCTTT. Translation gives CASSVQGYTEAFF.

The chain employs TRBV25-1 and TRBJ1-5; D is perhaps TRBD1 (5 bases). The CDR3 has 16 amino acids. Germline CDR1 reads MGHDK; CDR2 reads SYGVNS. Trimming removed 3 bases at V and 4 bases at J, with 16 bases between. The CDR3 spells CASSESWRGENQPQHF. DNA for the CDR3: TGTGCCAGCAGTGAGAGCTGGAGAGGGGAAAATCAGCCCCAGCATTTT. The whole variable domain, filled in from reference TRBV25-1 and TRBJ1-5, reads EADIYQTPRYLVIGTGKKITLECSQTMGHDKMYWYQQDPGMELHLIHYSYGVNSTEKGDLSSESTVSRIRTEHFPLTLESARPSHTSQYLCASSESWRGENQPQHFGDGTRLSIL.

V gene TRBV19 combines with J gene TRBJ1-3; TRBD1 matches at 7 bases. Per the germline V gene, CDR1 is LNHDA and CDR2 is SQIVND (reference sequence). V lost 6 bases and J lost 4; bases outside the gene matches: 9. This CDR3 is 15 amino acids long. CDR3 DNA sequence: TGTGCCAGTAGCACGAGGGGGCGTTGGGGAAACACCATATATTTT. Residues: CASSTRGRWGNTIYF.

The sample holds many counts of this clone. This chain uses TRBV9 with TRBJ2-7, with 8 nucleotides matching TRBD2. Germline V gene sequence: CDR1 SGDLS, CDR2 YYNGEE. The J segment lost 2 bases and the V segment lost 4 bases, leaving 8 bases of the junction unmatched. The CDR3 is 15 amino acids. CDR3 loop: CASSFTAGGPYEQYF. CDR3 in DNA: TGTGCCAGCAGCTTCACCGCGGGAGGTCCCTACGAGCAGTACTTC.

This clone has just a few counts. This chain joins TRBV7-3 and TRBJ1-2; 8 positions match TRBD1. Per the germline V gene, CDR1 is SGHTA and CDR2 is FQGTGA. There are 13 residues in the CDR3. The V and J ends lost 5 bases and 8 bases, in that order; junction bases with no gene match: 7. This CDR3 is CASSPGQGGGYTF. The DNA for the CDR3 is TGTGCCAGCAGCCCCGGACAGGGAGGCGGCTACACCTTC.

The V gene is TRBV7-2, the J gene TRBJ2-1; D gene uncertain. Germline CDR1 reads SGHTA; CDR2 reads FQGNSA. The germline V and J ends were trimmed by 1 base and 2 bases, with 9 bases remaining between them. This CDR3 comprises 15 residues. The CDR3 DNA is TGTGCCAGCAGCTTAGAGTGGGGTACCTACAATGAGCAGTTCTTC. This encodes CASSLEWGTYNEQFF.

V is TRBV4-1 and J is TRBJ2-3; D uncertain. The CDR3 is 14 residues long. The germline V gene encodes CDR1 MGHRA and CDR2 YSYEKL. With 0 bases removed from V and 5 bases from J, the gap between germline ends came to 9 bases. The CDR3 DNA reads TGCGCCAGCAGCCAAGATAGGCAGGAAGATACGCAGTATTTT. Amino acid sequence: CASSQDRQEDTQYF.

V usage is TRBV6-4 and J usage is TRBJ1-1; D perhaps matches TRBD1 (5 bases). Germline values: CDR1 MRHNA, CDR2 SNTAGT. This CDR3 comprises 16 residues. Trimming took off 0 bases at V and 4 bases at J, with 15 bases between the two ends. The DNA for the CDR3 is TGTGCCAGCAGTGACTCCAGGTGGGGGGTTGCCACTGAAGCTTTCTTT. This codes for CASSDSRWGVATEAFF.

This clone was counted a single time. This chain connects TRBV10-3 to TRBJ2-7, with 11 positions matching TRBD2. Germline CDR1 ENHRY, CDR2 SYGVKD. V shed 4 bases and J 1 base; nucleotides not matched to a gene: 12. This CDR3 is 18 amino acids long. Written as DNA, the CDR3 is TGTGCCATCAGTGCCCCGGGACAGACTAGCGGGGTTTCCTACGAGCAGTACTTC. Translated: CAISAPGQTSGVSYEQYF.

This chain connects TRBV5-1 to TRBJ2-3, with 9 bases matching TRBD1. The ends lost 8 bases at V and 5 bases at J; junction bases unmatched: 15. CDR3 length: 16 amino acids. Germline loops: CDR1 SGHRS, CDR2 YFSETQ. The CDR3 region is CASSPVPTGGGDTQYF. CDR3 sequence (DNA): TGCGCCAGTAGCCCTGTCCCGACAGGGGGTGGAGATACGCAGTATTTT.

CDR3 loop: CASSTGRPNTGELFF. The CDR3 bases are TGTGCCAGCAGTACAGGCCGACCGAACACCGGGGAGCTGTTTTTT. The chain carries TRBV6-6 and TRBJ2-2; D is possibly TRBD1 (5 bases). Germline values: CDR1 MNHNY, CDR2 SVGAGI (reference sequence). The CDR3 sequence is 15 residues long. Trimming pared 5 bases from V and 0 bases from J, leaving 10 bases between.